This TCR beta chain appears in the sequencing data of a study of T-cell reconstitution after alpha-beta-depleted transplantation in children. In its sample, this clonotype was seen a few times. Its antigen remains unidentified. Study-level points and caveats: High day-60 TCRbeta diversity in some patients came from surviving recipient T cells and thymic progenitors. One year post-transplant, T-cell counts and diversity were largely derived from T cells produced anew. As was reported, about two months after transplant, alpha-beta T cells came from several hundred expanded graft clones.

The CDR3 is 14 amino acids. Germline V lookup: CDR1 DFQATT, CDR2 SNEGSKA (reference sequence). Between the trimmed V and J ends, which lost 6 bases and 3 bases, there was a span of 15 bases. The TCRbeta library was prepared with unique molecular identifiers. TCRdb re-called the PCR reads through MiXCR, storing one row per CDR3 protein. Altogether some 300,000 distinct CDR3 sequences are present, around 7.3% being singletons, with the ten largest covering approximately 8.6%. Source: peripheral blood, taken 360 days after TCRalphabeta/CD19-depleted stem cell transplant. The clonotype originates from a female patient aged 2-10 years who had a stem cell transplant for Fanconi anemia, so the T cells may come from the graft donor. V is TRBV20-1 and J is TRBJ1-5; no reliable D call. CDR3 DNA sequence: TGCAGTGCGACCCGCCCGGGTGACAATCAGCCCCAGCATTTT. It is translated as CSATRPGDNQPQHF.